This entry is about one TCR beta chain. CDR3 length: 14 residues. Germline lookup yields CDR1 MNHEY and CDR2 SMNVEV (reference sequence). The V gene end was trimmed by 8 bases and the J gene end by 0 bases; junction bases not matched to a gene: 5. Participants were placed into cohorts based on the clinical history they reported. Recovered status applied to Cohort 3 donors who had two consecutive negative PCRs. It also applied to those with clearance or with symptom resolution. This sample was included in a study of blood T cell repertoires in COVID-19. Overall study: The United States, Italy and Spain were the sources of the acute and convalescent COVID-19 samples. Sources were T cells, B-cell-depleted T cells, or PBMCs; the material itself was cDNA or gDNA.

This table comes from immunoSEQ multiplex PCR, and its TCRdb copy is limited to in-frame clones, with some not included. Of around 500,000 clones listed, about 88% are singletons. This TCR derives from a woman in her sixties who had recovered from COVID-19. The sample consisted of PBMCs or T cells enriched from blood (not recorded which). The V gene is TRBV27, the J gene TRBJ2-7; 9 positions match TRBD1. The DNA for the CDR3 is TGTGCCAGCTCGGACAGGGGCAGCTCCTACGAGCAGTACTTC. Translated: CASSDRGSSYEQYF.